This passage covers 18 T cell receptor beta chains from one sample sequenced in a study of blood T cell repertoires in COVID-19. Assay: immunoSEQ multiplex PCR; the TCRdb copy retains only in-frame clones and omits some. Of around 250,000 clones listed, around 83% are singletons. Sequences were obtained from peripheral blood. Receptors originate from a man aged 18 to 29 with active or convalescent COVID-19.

DNA of the CDR3: TGCGCCAGCAGCCAAGAAAGGGACAGGGTGATCACTGAAGCTTTCTTT. It encodes CASSQERDRVITEAFF. The chain is built from TRBV4-3 and TRBJ1-1; 9 bases line up with TRBD1. The CDR3 extends over 16 amino acids. Germline loops: CDR1 LGHNA, CDR2 YSLEER. J was trimmed by 4 bases and V by 0 bases; bases with no gene match: 6.

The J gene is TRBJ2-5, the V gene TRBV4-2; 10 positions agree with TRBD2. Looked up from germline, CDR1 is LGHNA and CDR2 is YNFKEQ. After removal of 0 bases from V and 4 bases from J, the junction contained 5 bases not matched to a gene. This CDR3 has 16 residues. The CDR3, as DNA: TGTGCCAGCAGCCAAGAGGGACTAGCGTTGACAGAGACCCAGTACTTC. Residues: CASSQEGLALTETQYF.

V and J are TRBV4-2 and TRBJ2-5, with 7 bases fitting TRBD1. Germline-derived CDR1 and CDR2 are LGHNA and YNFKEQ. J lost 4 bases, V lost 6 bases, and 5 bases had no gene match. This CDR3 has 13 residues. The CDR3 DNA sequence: TGTGCCAGCAGTCCACAGGGGCTAGAGACCCAGTACTTC. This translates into CASSPQGLETQYF.

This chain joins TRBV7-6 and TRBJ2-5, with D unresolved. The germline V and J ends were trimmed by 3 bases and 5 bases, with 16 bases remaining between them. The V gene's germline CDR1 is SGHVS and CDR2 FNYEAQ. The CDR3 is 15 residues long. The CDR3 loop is CASSFAETAWETQYF. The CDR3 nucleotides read TGTGCCAGCAGCTTTGCGGAGACTGCCTGGGAGACCCAGTACTTC.

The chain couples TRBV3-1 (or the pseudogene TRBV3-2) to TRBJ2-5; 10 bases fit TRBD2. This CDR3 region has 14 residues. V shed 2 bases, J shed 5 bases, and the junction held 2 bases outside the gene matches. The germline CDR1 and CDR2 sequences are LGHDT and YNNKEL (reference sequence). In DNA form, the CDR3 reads TGTGCCAGCAGCCAACTGGGACTAGCGGAGACCCAGTACTTC. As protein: CASSQLGLAETQYF.

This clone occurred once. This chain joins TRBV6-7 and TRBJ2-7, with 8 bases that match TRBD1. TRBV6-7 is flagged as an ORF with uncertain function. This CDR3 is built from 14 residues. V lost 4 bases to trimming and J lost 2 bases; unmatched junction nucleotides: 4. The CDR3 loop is CASSLDRATYEQYF. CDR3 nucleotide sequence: TGTGCCAGCAGTTTGGACAGGGCCACCTACGAGCAGTACTTC.

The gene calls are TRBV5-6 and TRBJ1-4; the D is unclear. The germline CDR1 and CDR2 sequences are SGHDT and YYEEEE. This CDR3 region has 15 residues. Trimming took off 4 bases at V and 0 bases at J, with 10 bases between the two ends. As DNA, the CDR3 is TGTGCCAGCAGCGCCGACATTTCAACTAATGAAAAACTGTTTTTT. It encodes CASSADISTNEKLFF. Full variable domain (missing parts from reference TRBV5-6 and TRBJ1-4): DAGVTQSPTHLIKTRGQQVTLRCSPKSGHDTVSWYQQALGQGPQFIFQYYEEEERQRGNFPDRFSGHQFPNYSSELNVNALLLGDSALYLCASSADISTNEKLFFGSGTQLSVL.

This CDR3 is CASSLETSVEQYF. The CDR3 nucleotides are TGTGCCAGCAGCTTAGAGACTAGCGTCGAGCAGTACTTC. The gene calls are TRBV11-3 and TRBJ2-7; 8 bases fit TRBD2. Germline trimming cut 0 bases from V and 6 bases from J; bases unmatched to any gene: 1. The V gene's germline CDR1 is SGHNT and CDR2 YENEEA. This CDR3 contains 13 residues.

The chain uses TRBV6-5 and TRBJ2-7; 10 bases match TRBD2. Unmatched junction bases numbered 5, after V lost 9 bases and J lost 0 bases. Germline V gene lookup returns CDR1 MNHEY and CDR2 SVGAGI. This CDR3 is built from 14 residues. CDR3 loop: CARKLAGYSYEQYF. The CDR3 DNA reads TGTGCCAGGAAACTAGCGGGGTACTCCTACGAGCAGTACTTC.

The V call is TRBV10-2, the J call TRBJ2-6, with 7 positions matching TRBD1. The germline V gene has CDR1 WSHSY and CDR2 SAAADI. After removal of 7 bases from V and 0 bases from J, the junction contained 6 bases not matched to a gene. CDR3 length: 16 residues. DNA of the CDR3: TGCGCCAGCACTAAGGACAGGCTCTCTGGGGCCAACGTCCTGACTTTC. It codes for CASTKDRLSGANVLTF.

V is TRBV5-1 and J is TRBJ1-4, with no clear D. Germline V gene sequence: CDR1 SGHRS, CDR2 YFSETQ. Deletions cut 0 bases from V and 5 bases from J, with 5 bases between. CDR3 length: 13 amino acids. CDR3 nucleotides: TGCGCCAGCAGCTTGGGCGTGAATGAAAAACTGTTTTTT. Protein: CASSLGVNEKLFF.

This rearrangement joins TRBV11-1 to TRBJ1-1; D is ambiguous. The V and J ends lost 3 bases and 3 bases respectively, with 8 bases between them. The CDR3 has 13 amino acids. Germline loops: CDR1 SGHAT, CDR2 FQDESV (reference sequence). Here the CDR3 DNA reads TGTGCCAGCAGCTTTGGCATTTACACTGAAGCTTTCTTT. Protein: CASSFGIYTEAFF.

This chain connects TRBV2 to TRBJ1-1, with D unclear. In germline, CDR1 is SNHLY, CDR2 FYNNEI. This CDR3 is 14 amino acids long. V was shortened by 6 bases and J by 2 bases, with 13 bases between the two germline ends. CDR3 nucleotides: TGTGCCAGCAGCGGTGCCAGGCTCAACACTGAAGCTTTCTTT. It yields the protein CASSGARLNTEAFF.

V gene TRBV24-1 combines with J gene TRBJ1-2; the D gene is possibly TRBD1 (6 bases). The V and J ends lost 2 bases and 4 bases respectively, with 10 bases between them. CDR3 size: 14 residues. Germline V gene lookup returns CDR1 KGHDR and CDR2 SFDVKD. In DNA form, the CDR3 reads TGTGCCACCAGTGATTCGACAGGAGTCTATGGCTACACCTTC. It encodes CATSDSTGVYGYTF.

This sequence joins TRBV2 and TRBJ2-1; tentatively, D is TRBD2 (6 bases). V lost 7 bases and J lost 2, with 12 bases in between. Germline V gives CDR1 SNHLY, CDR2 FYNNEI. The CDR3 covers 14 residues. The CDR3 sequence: CASTMGLAYNEQFF. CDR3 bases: TGTGCCAGCACCATGGGACTCGCCTACAATGAGCAGTTCTTC.

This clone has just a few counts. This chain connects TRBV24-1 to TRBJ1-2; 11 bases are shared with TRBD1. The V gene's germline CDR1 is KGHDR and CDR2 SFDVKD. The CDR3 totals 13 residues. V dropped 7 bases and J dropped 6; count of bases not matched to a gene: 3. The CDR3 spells CATSGTGGDGYTF. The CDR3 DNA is TGTGCCACCAGCGGGACAGGGGGGGATGGCTACACCTTC.

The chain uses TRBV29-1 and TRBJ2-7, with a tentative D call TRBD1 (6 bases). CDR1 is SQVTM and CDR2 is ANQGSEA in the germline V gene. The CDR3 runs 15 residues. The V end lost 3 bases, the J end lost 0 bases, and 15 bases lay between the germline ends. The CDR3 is CSVEKQGYSSYEQYF. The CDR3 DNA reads TGCAGCGTTGAGAAACAGGGATACTCCTCCTACGAGCAGTACTTC.

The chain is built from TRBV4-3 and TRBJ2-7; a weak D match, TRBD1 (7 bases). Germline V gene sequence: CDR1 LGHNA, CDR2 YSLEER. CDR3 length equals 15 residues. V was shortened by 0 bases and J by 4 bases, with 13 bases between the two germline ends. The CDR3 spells CASSQDMAGGYEQYF. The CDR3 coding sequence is TGCGCCAGCAGCCAAGATATGGCAGGGGGGTACGAGCAGTACTTC.